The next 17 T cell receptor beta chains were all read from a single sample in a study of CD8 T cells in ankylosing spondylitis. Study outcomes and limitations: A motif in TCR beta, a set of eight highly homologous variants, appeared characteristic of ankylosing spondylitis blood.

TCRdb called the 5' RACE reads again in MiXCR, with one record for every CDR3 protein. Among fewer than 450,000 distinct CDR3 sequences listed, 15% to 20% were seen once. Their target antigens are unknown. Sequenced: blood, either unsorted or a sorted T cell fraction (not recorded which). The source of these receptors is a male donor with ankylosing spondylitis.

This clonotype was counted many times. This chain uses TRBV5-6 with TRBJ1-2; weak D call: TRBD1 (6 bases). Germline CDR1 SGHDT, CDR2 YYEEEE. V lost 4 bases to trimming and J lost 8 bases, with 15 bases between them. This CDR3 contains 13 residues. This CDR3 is CASSLGQMGGYTF. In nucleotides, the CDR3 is TGTGCCAGCAGCCTAGGACAGATGGGGGGCTACACCTTC.

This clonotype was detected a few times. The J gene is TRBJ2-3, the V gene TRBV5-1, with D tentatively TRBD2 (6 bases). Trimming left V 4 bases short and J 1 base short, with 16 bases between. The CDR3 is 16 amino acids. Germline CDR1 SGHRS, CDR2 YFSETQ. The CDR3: CASSPPTSKGTDTQYF. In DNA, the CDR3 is TGCGCCAGCAGCCCGCCAACTAGCAAGGGCACAGATACGCAGTATTTT.

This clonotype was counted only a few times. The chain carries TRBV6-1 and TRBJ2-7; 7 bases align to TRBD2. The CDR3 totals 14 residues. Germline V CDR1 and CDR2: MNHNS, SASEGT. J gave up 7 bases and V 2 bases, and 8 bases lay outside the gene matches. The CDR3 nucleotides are TGTGCCAGCAGTGAAAAGCGGGGAAGCGGGGAGCAGTACTTC. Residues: CASSEKRGSGEQYF.

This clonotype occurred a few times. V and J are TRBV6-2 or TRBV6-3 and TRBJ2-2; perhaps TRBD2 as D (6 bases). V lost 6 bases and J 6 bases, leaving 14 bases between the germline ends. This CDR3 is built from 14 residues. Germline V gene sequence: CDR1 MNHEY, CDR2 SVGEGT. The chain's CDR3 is CASSPASVAGELFF. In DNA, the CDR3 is TGTGCCAGCAGCCCGGCTAGCGTCGCCGGGGAGCTGTTTTTT.

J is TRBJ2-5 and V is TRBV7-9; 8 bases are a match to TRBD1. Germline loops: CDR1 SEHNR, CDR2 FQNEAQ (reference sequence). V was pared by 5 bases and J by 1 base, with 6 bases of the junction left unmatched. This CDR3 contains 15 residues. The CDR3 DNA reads TGTGCCAGCAGCACAAACGACAGGGGCCAAGAGACCCAGTACTTC. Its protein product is CASSTNDRGQETQYF. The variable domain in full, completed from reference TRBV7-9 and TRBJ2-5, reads DTGVSQNPRHKITKRGQNVTFRCDPISEHNRLYWYRQTLGQGPEFLTYFQNEAQLEKSRLLSDRFSAERPKGSFSTLEIQRTEQGDSAMYLCASSTNDRGQETQYFGPGTRLLVL.

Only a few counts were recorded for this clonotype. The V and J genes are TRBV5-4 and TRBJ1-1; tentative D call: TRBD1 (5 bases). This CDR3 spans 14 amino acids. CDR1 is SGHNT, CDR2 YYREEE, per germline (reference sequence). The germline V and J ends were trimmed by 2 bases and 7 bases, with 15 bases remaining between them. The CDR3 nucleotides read TGTGCCAGCAGCTTCGACAGTCAATCCGGTGAAGCTTTCTTT. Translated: CASSFDSQSGEAFF.

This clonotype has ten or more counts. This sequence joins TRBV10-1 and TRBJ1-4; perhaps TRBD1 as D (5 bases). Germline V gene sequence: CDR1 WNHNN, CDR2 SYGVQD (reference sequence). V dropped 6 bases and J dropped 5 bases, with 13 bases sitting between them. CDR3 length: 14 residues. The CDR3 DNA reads TGCGCCAGCAGCGCGGGACTGAAGAATGAAAAACTGTTTTTT. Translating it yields CASSAGLKNEKLFF.

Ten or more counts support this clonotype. DNA of the CDR3: TGCGCCAGCAGCTTGGTACAGGAGGATTCACCCCTCCACTTT. This encodes CASSLVQEDSPLHF. This chain uses TRBV5-1 with TRBJ1-6; maybe TRBD1 (5 bases). This CDR3 spans 14 amino acids. Trimming left V 0 bases short and J 8 bases short, with 9 bases between. The V gene's germline CDR1 is SGHRS and CDR2 YFSETQ.

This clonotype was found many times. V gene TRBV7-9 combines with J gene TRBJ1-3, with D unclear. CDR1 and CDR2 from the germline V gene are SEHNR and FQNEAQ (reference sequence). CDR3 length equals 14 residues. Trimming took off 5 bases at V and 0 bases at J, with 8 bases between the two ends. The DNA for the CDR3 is TGTGCCAGCAGCCTCGTTAACTCTGGAAACACCATATATTTT. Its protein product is CASSLVNSGNTIYF. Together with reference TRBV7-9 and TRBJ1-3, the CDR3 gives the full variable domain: DTGVSQNPRHKITKRGQNVTFRCDPISEHNRLYWYRQTLGQGPEFLTYFQNEAQLEKSRLLSDRFSAERPKGSFSTLEIQRTEQGDSAMYLCASSLVNSGNTIYFGEGSWLTVV.

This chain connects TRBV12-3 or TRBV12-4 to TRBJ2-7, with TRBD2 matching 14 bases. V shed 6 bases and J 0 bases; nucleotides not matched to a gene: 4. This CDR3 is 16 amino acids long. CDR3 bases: TGTGCCAGCAGCCGGACTAGCGGGGGGTACTCCTACGAGCAGTACTTC. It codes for CASSRTSGGYSYEQYF.

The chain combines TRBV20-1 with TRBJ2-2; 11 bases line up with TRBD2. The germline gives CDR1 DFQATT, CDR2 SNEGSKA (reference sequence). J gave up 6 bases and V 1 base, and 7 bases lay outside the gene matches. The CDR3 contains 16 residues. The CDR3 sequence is CSARGGSSGRPGELFF. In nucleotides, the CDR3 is TGCAGTGCTAGAGGAGGCTCTAGCGGGAGGCCCGGGGAGCTGTTTTTT.

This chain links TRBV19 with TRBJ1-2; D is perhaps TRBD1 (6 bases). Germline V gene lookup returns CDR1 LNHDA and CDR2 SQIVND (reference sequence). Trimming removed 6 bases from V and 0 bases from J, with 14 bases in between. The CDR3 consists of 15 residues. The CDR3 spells CASSISGQTNYGYTF. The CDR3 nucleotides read TGTGCCAGTAGCATCTCCGGACAGACTAACTATGGCTACACCTTC.

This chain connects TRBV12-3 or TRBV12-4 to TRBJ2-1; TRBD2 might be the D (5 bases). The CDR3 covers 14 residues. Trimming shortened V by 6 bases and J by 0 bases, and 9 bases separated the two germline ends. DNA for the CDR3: TGTGCCAGCAGGCTCCGGGGCTCCTACAATGAGCAGTTCTTC. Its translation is CASRLRGSYNEQFF.

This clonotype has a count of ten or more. The CDR3 loop reads CASSPRDTEAFF. As DNA, the CDR3 is TGTGCCAGCAGCCCCCGGGACACTGAAGCTTTCTTT. The rearrangement links TRBV12-3 or TRBV12-4 to TRBJ1-1; D call uncertain. CDR3 size: 12 residues. The V end was cut by 6 bases, the J end by 3 bases, with 8 bases between.

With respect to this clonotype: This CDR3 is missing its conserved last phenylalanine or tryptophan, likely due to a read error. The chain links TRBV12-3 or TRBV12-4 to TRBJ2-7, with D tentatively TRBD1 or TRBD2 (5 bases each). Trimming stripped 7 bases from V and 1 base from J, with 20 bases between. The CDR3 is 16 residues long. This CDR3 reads CASTPPTGRSSYEQYY. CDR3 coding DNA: TGTGCCAGCACCCCACCTACGGGACGCTCGTCCTACGAGCAGTACTAC.

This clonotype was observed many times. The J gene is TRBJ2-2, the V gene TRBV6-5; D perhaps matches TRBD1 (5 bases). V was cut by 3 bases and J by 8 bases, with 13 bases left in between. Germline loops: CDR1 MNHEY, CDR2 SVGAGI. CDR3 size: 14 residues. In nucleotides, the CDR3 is TGTGCCAGCAGTTATTTTATAGGGGCTGGGGAGCTGTTTTTT. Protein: CASSYFIGAGELFF.

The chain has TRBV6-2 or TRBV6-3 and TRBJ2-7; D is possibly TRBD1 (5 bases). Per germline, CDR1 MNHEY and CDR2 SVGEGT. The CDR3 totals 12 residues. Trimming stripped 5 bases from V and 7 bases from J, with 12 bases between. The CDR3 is CASSQTPGEQYF. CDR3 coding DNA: TGTGCCAGCAGTCAAACCCCAGGGGAGCAGTACTTC.